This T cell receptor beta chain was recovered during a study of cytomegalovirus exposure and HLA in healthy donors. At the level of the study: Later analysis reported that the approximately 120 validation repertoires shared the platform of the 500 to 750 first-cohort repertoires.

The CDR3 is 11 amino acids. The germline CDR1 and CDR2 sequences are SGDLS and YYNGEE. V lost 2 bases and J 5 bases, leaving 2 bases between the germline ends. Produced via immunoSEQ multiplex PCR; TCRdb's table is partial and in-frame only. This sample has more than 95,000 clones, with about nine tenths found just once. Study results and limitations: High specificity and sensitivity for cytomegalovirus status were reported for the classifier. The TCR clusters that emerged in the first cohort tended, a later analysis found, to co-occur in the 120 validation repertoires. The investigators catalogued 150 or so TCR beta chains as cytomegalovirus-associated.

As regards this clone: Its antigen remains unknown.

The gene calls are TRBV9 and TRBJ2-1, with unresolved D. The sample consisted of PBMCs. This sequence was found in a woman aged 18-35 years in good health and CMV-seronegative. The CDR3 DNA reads TGTGCCAGCAGCGTTAACAATGAGCAGTTCTTC. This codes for CASSVNNEQFF.